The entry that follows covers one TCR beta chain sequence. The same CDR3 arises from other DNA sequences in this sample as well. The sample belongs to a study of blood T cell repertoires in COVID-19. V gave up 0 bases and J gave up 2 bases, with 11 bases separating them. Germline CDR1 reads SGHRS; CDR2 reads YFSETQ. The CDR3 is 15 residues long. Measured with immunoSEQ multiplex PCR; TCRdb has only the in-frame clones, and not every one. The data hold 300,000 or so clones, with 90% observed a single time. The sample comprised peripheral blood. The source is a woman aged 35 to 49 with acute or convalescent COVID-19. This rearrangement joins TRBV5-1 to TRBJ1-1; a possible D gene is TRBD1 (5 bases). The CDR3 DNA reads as TGCGCCAGCAGCTTGGCGGGGGGAAGCAACACTGAAGCTTTCTTT. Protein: CASSLAGGSNTEAFF.